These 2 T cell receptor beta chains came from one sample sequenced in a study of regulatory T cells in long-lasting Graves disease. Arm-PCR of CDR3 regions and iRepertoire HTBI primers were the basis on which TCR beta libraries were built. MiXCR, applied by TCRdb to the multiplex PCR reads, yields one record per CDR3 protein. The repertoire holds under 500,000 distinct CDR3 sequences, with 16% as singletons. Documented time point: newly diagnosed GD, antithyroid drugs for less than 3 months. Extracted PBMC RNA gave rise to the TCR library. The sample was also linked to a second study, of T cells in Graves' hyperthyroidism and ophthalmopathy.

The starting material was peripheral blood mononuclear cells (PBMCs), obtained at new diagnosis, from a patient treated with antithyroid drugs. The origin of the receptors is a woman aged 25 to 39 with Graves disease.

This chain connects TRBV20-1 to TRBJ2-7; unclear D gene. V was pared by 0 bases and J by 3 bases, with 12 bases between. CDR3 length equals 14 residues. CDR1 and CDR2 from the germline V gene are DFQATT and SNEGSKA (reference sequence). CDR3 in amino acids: CSARDPLLLYEQYF. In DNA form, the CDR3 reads TGCAGTGCTAGAGATCCGCTGCTGCTCTACGAGCAGTACTTC.

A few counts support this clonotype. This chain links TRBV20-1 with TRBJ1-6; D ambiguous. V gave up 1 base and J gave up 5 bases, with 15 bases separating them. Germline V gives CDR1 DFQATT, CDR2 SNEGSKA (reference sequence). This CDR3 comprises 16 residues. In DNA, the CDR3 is TGCAGTGCTAGAGTGGATCTGATAGGGAATAATTCACCCCTCCACTTT. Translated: CSARVDLIGNNSPLHF.